This T cell receptor (beta chain) stems from a study of Tregs in tolerant kidney transplant recipients. Study summary: The nonmyeloablative bone marrow transplants came from related graft donors, with transient mixed chimerism.

General study findings and limits: Donor-specific Treg expansion exceeded global Treg expansion in tolerant patients, suggesting antigen drive.

About this clone: The target antigen is unknown.

Unstimulated Tregs (CD4+CD25+CD127-) and CD4+CD25- non-Tregs were sorted from PBMCs. This CDR3 is built from 12 residues. V gave up 4 bases and J gave up 8 bases, with 10 bases separating them. Germline V gene data show CDR1 as SGHRS and CDR2 as YFSETQ. This table comes from immunoSEQ multiplex PCR, and its TCRdb copy is limited to in-frame clones, with some not included. The repertoire holds tens of thousands of clones, with 80% to 95% as singletons. The rearrangement links TRBV5-1 to TRBJ2-1; TRBD1 is a possible D gene (6 bases). Sequencing was performed on CD4+ T cells from blood, taken before the transplant. The TCR comes from a human donor who received a combined kidney and bone marrow transplant. In nucleotides, the CDR3 is TGCGCCAGCAGCGTACAGGGAGATGAGCAGTTCTTC. The encoded protein is CASSVQGDEQFF.